A single T cell receptor (beta chain) is shown here with its context. The data originate from a study of cytomegalovirus exposure and HLA in healthy donors. Germline V gene lookup returns CDR1 MNHEY and CDR2 SVGAGI. J was trimmed by 0 bases and V by 6 bases; bases with no gene match: 7. The CDR3 is 15 amino acids. Primers included in the PCR were 60 Vbeta and 13 Jbeta primers. Sequencing was performed with immunoSEQ multiplex PCR; in TCRdb, only in-frame clones are kept and a portion is missing. The table lists more than 110,000 clones, 60% to 85% of them singletons. Sequencing used PBMCs. This chain uses TRBV6-5 with TRBJ2-7; 8 bases map to TRBD2. The sequence derives from a male donor in good health and CMV-seronegative. The CDR3 bases are TGTGCCAGCAGACCTCTAGCGGGTGACTCCTACGAGCAGTACTTC. Protein sequence: CASRPLAGDSYEQYF.